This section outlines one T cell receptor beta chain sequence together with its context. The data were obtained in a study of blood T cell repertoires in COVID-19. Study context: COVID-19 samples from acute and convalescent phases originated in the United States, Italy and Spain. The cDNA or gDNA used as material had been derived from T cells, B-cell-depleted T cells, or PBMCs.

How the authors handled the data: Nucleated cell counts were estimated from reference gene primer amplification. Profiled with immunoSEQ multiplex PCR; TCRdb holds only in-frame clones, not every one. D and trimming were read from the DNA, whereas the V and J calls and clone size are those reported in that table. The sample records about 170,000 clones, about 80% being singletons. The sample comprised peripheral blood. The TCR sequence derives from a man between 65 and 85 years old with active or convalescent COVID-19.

The CDR3 DNA reads TGTGCCAGCAGCTTGCTAGCCTCCACAGATACGCAGTATTTT. Translated: CASSLLASTDTQYF. The gene calls are TRBV5-4 and TRBJ2-3; TRBD2 is a possible D gene (5 bases). The CDR3 totals 14 residues. The V end lost 1 base, the J end lost 2 bases, and 8 bases lay between the germline ends. Germline lookup yields CDR1 SGHNT and CDR2 YYREEE (reference sequence).